This TCR beta chain was profiled in a study of T cell repertoires in cytomegalovirus infection. Each CDR3 protein is one row after TCRdb ran MiXCR on the reads. The sample includes 900,000 to 950,000 distinct CDR3 sequences, roughly 30% of them seen just once. Trimming left V 10 bases short and J 2 bases short, with 8 bases between. This CDR3 contains 12 residues. Germline CDR1 and CDR2: MNHNY and SVGAGI (reference sequence). Comments on this clonotype: Its antigen is still unknown. A read error is possible here, since a much larger clone lies one base away.

The chain is built from TRBV6-6 and TRBJ2-2, with D hard to call. The sample consisted of cultured CD8+ T cells from PBMCs, taken from culture after CMV antigen stimulation. The TCR comes from a human donor in good health (CMV status not recorded). Some clones in this sample may be carry-over from other donors' samples. In DNA form, the CDR3 reads TGTGCCAACATTGGTAACACCGGGGAGCTGTTTTTT. Amino acids: CANIGNTGELFF.